The sequence of this T cell receptor (beta chain) was determined in a study of blood T cell repertoires in COVID-19. The CDR3 sequence is 14 residues long. V gave up 5 bases and J gave up 0 bases, with 10 bases separating them. Germline-derived CDR1 and CDR2 are SGHTA and FQGTGA. TCRdb's table, derived via immunoSEQ multiplex PCR, lists solely in-frame clones and lacks some. The sample includes about 110,000 clones, under 95% of them seen just once. Sequences were obtained from peripheral blood. The rearrangement links TRBV7-3 to TRBJ1-1; possibly TRBD1 for D (6 bases). The TCR sequence derives from a woman aged 30 to 39 with acute or convalescent COVID-19. The CDR3 nucleotides are TGTGCCAGCAGCCCCACAGGGCTGAACACTGAAGCTTTCTTT. Encoded protein: CASSPTGLNTEAFF.